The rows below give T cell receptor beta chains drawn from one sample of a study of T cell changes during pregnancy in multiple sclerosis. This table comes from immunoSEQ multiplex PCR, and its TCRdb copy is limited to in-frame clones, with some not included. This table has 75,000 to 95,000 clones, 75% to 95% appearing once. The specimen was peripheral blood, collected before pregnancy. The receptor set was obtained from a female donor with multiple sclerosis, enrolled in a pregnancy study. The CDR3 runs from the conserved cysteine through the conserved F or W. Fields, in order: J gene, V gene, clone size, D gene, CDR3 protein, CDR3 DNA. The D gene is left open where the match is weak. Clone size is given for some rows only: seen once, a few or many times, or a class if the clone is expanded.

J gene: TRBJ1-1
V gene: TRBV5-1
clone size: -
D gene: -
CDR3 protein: CASSLGTPRGEAFF
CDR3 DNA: TGCGCCAGCAGCTTGGGGACGCCTCGGGGTGAAGCTTTCTTT

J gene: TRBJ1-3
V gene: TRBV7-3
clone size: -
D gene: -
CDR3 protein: CASSLSGNSGNTIYF
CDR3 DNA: TGTGCCAGCAGCTTATCGGGGAACTCTGGAAACACCATATATTTT

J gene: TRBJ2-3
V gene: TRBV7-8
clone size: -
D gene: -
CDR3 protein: CASSLGGSDTQYF
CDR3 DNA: TGTGCCAGCAGCTTAGGAGGGTCAGATACGCAGTATTTT

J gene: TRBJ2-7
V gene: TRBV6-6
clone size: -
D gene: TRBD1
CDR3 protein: CASSYSGQGSEQYF
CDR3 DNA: TGTGCCAGCAGTTACTCGGGACAGGGGAGCGAGCAGTACTTC

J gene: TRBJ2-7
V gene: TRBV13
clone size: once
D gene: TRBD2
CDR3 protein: CASRLAGGTYEQYF
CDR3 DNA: TGTGCCAGCAGACTAGCGGGAGGAACCTACGAGCAGTACTTC

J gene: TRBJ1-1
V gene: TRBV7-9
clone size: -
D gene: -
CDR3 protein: CASEEEGGRDTEAFF
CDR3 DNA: TGTGCCAGCGAAGAGGAGGGGGGGCGAGACACTGAAGCTTTCTTT

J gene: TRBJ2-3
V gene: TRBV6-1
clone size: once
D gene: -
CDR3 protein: CASSLDSSDTQYF
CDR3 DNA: TGTGCCAGCAGCCTGGACTCTTCCGATACGCAGTATTTT

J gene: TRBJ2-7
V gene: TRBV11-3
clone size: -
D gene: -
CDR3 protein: CASSPPDSLEQYF
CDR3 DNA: TGTGCCAGCAGCCCACCCGACTCGCTGGAGCAGTACTTC

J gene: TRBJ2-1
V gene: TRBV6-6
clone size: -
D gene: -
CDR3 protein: CASSRRASDNYNEQFF
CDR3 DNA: TGTGCCAGCAGCAGGCGGGCTAGCGATAATTACAATGAGCAGTTCTTC

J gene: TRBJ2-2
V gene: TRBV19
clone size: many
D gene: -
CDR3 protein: CASSIGGNGTGELFF
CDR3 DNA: TGTGCCAGTAGTATTGGGGGGAATGGCACCGGGGAGCTGTTTTTT

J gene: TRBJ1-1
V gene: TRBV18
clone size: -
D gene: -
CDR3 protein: CASLLGAGSTEAFF
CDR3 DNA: TGTGCCAGTTTACTAGGGGCCGGGAGCACTGAAGCTTTCTTT

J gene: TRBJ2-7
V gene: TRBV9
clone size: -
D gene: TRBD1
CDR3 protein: CASSATGQGALQYF
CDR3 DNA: TGTGCCAGCAGCGCCACCGGACAGGGGGCGCTTCAGTACTTC

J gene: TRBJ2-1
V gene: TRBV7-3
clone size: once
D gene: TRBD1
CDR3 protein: CASSLMGQGNNEQFF
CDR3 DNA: TGTGCCAGCAGCTTAATGGGACAGGGTAACAATGAGCAGTTCTTC

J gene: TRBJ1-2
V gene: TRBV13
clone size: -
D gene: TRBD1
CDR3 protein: CASSRSGQVIGYGYTF
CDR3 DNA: TGTGCCAGCAGCCGATCGGGACAGGTCATAGGCTATGGCTACACCTTC

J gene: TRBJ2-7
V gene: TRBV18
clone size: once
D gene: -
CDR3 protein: CASSPLPDFSEQYF
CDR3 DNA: TGTGCCAGCTCACCACTTCCGGACTTCTCCGAGCAGTACTTC

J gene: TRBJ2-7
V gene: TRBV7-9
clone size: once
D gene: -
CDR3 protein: CASSLVFYEQYF
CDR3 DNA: TGTGCCAGCAGCTTAGTCTTCTACGAGCAGTACTTC

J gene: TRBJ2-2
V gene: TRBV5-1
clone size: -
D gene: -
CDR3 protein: CASSLAPGHNTGELFF
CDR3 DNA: TGCGCCAGCAGCTTGGCCCCAGGACACAACACCGGGGAGCTGTTTTTT

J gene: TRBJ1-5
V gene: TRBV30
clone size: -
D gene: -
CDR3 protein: CAWSHLNQPQHF
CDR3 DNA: TGTGCCTGGAGTCACCTAAATCAGCCCCAGCATTTT

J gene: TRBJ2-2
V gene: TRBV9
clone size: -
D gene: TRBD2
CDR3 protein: CASSRSSGVGTGELFF
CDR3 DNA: TGTGCCAGCAGTCGTTCTAGCGGGGTGGGGACCGGGGAGCTGTTTTTT

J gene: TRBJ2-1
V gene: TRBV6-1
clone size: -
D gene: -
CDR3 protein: CASSVHYEQFF
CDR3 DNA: TGTGCCAGCAGTGTTCACTATGAGCAGTTCTTC

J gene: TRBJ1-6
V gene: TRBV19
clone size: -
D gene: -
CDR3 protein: CASSIWGHDNSPLHF
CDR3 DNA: TGTGCCAGTAGTATCTGGGGGCACGATAATTCACCCCTCCACTTT

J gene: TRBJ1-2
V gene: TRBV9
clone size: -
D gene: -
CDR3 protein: CASSVDTDNYGYTF
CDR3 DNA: TGTGCCAGCAGCGTTGACACCGATAACTATGGCTACACCTTC

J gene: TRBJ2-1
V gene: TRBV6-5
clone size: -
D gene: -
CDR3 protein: CASSYSMVAHNEQFF
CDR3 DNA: TGTGCCAGCAGTTACTCGATGGTAGCACACAATGAGCAGTTCTTC

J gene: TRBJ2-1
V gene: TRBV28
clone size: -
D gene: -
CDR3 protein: CASSRRGYNEQFF
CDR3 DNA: TGTGCCAGCAGCCGCCGGGGCTACAATGAGCAGTTCTTC